Listed here are 30 T cell receptor beta chains from one sample, sequenced in a study of response to subunit inactivated influenza vaccine. TCRdb re-called the RT-PCR reads with MiXCR, one entry per CDR3 protein. The sample lists some 570,000 distinct CDR3 sequences; over 9% were seen once. The data also belong to a second study, concerning T cells expressing NK-cell markers. This second study says: The authors made TCR beta cDNA libraries by 5'RACE template switching. This switching added a universal primer site and UMIs.

This sample comprised PBMCs from blood, obtained on the day of vaccination. The receptors derive from a man aged 45 to 65 who received an inactivated influenza vaccine.

This clonotype appeared a few times. The chain couples TRBV10-3 to TRBJ2-7; D remains ambiguous. Trimming pared 6 bases from V and 1 base from J, leaving 10 bases between. Germline values: CDR1 ENHRY, CDR2 SYGVKD. This CDR3 comprises 13 residues. DNA for the CDR3: TGTGCCATCAGCCGAGACGGGTCCTACGAGCAGTACTTC. This codes for CAISRDGSYEQYF.

The V call is TRBV29-1, the J call TRBJ2-7, with TRBD2 matching 7 bases. Germline loops: CDR1 SQVTM, CDR2 ANQGSEA. V lost 4 bases and J lost 0; bases outside the gene matches: 9. The CDR3 runs to 15 residues. The CDR3 reads CSVGGAGTSSYEQYF. Written as DNA, the CDR3 is TGCAGCGTTGGGGGAGCGGGGACGAGCTCCTACGAGCAGTACTTC.

In this sample, this clonotype turned up a few times. The chain is built from TRBV12-3 or TRBV12-4 and TRBJ1-1; tentatively, D is TRBD1 (5 bases). The CDR3 sequence is 15 residues long. V dropped 7 bases and J dropped 0 bases, with 15 bases sitting between them. The CDR3 nucleotides are TGTGCCAGCAATGGGGGGTCGGCTATGAACACTGAAGCTTTCTTT. It specifies CASNGGSAMNTEAFF.

This clonotype has a handful of counts. The genes are TRBV29-1 and TRBJ2-1; perhaps TRBD1 as D (6 bases). With 7 bases removed from V and 6 bases from J, the gap between germline ends came to 19 bases. CDR1 is SQVTM and CDR2 is ANQGSEA in the germline V gene. CDR3 length: 14 amino acids. The DNA for the CDR3 is TGCAGCGCTCGTACAGGGTCTGGGGGCAATGAGCAGTTCTTC. Translated, it gives CSARTGSGGNEQFF.

The chain combines TRBV18 with TRBJ2-5; no reliable D call. Germline values: CDR1 KGHSH, CDR2 LQKENI. V was cut by 3 bases and J by 5 bases, with 7 bases left in between. The CDR3 is 12 residues long. The CDR3 reads CASSPNTETQYF. The CDR3 DNA sequence: TGTGCCAGCTCACCCAATACCGAGACCCAGTACTTC.

This clonotype was found a few times. The chain joins TRBV6-5 to TRBJ2-2, with 7 bases that match TRBD2. This CDR3 has 14 amino acids. From germline, CDR1 is MNHEY and CDR2 SVGAGI. V lost 1 base and J lost 7; bases outside the gene matches: 3. The CDR3 DNA sequence: TGTGCCAGCAGTTACTTAATAGCGGGCGGGGAGCTGTTTTTT. Protein sequence: CASSYLIAGGELFF.

In its sample, this clonotype was seen a few times. This rearrangement joins TRBV29-1 to TRBJ2-3; 9 nucleotides line up with TRBD2. Per the germline V gene, CDR1 is SQVTM and CDR2 is ANQGSEA. This CDR3 has 14 residues. V gave up 4 bases and J gave up 3 bases; unmatched junction bases: 5. In DNA form, the CDR3 reads TGCAGCGTTGGCTTTGCGGGAGGGACAGATACGCAGTATTTT. Translation gives CSVGFAGGTDTQYF.

The chain carries TRBV6-1 and TRBJ2-3; D is uncertain. The CDR3 consists of 14 residues. In germline, CDR1 is MNHNS, CDR2 SASEGT. The V end was cut by 5 bases, the J end by 4 bases, with 13 bases between. The CDR3 DNA follows: TGTGCCAGCAGTCCTGTCCCACGGTCAGATACGCAGTATTTT. This translates into CASSPVPRSDTQYF.

The gene calls are TRBV6-2 or TRBV6-3 and TRBJ1-5; D may be TRBD1 (5 bases). Trimming shortened V by 7 bases and J by 2 bases, and 12 bases separated the two germline ends. Germline assignment: CDR1 MNHEY and CDR2 SVGEGT. There are 14 residues in the CDR3. CDR3 DNA sequence: TGTGCCAGCAACATACGGGGGGGCAATCAGCCCCAGCATTTT. Protein product: CASNIRGGNQPQHF.

The V and J genes are TRBV4-2 and TRBJ2-7; D uncertain. From germline, CDR1 is LGHNA and CDR2 YNFKEQ. The CDR3 extends over 12 amino acids. Trimming removed 0 bases at V and 6 bases at J, with 6 bases between. DNA of the CDR3: TGTGCCAGCAGCCAAGATATTCGCGAGCAGTACTTC. Translated: CASSQDIREQYF.

This clonotype has just a few counts. The chain is built from TRBV11-2 and TRBJ2-2; 8 bases are a match to TRBD1. Germline trimming cut 5 bases from V and 5 bases from J; bases unmatched to any gene: 16. The CDR3 sequence is 18 residues long. The germline CDR1 and CDR2 sequences are SGHAT and FQNNGV. CDR3 protein: CASSQRMDREAGTGELFF. In DNA, the CDR3 is TGTGCCAGCAGCCAGCGAATGGACAGGGAAGCAGGGACCGGGGAGCTGTTTTTT. The variable domain in full, completed from reference TRBV11-2 and TRBJ2-2, reads EAGVAQSPRYKIIEKRQSVAFWCNPISGHATLYWYQQILGQGPKLLIQFQNNGVVDDSQLPKDRFSAERLKGVDSTLKIQPAKLEDSAVYLCASSQRMDREAGTGELFFGEGSRLTVL.

The J gene is TRBJ2-3, the V gene TRBV24-1, with 7 nucleotides matching TRBD1. From germline, CDR1 is KGHDR and CDR2 SFDVKD. Trimming took 5 bases from V and 2 from J; bases not matched to a gene: 6. The CDR3 runs to 15 residues. The CDR3 region is CATSGTGTATDTQYF. The CDR3 DNA reads as TGTGCCACCAGTGGAACCGGGACAGCCACAGATACGCAGTATTTT.

The chain couples TRBV5-4 to TRBJ2-5; either TRBD1 or TRBD2 may supply D (5 bases each). The CDR3 length is 15 residues. Trimming stripped 2 bases from V and 5 bases from J, with 16 bases between. Per the germline V gene, CDR1 is SGHNT and CDR2 is YYREEE (reference sequence). The CDR3 loop is CASSFSGAGGETQYF. The CDR3 coding sequence is TGTGCCAGCAGCTTTTCCGGGGCCGGTGGGGAGACCCAGTACTTC.

This clonotype was counted a few times. This chain joins TRBV12-3 or TRBV12-4 and TRBJ2-1, with D uncertain. Trimming shortened V by 1 base and J by 0 bases, and 7 bases separated the two germline ends. This CDR3 comprises 15 residues. Here the CDR3 DNA reads TGTGCCAGCAGTTTAGTACAGTTCTCCTACAATGAGCAGTTCTTC. It encodes CASSLVQFSYNEQFF.

This clonotype was observed a few times. The rearrangement joins TRBV5-6 to TRBJ2-2; D gene uncertain. V lost 1 base to trimming and J lost 3 bases, with 13 bases between them. Germline V gene lookup returns CDR1 SGHDT and CDR2 YYEEEE. This CDR3 has 16 residues. CDR3 sequence (DNA): TGTGCCAGCAGCTTGTCCCGGCTTCAGGACACCGGGGAGCTGTTTTTT. This gives the protein CASSLSRLQDTGELFF.

The chain combines TRBV7-2 with TRBJ2-3; no firm D call. The germline V gene encodes CDR1 SGHTA and CDR2 FQGNSA. The V and J ends lost 4 bases and 5 bases respectively, with 7 bases between them. CDR3 size: 12 residues. The CDR3 DNA follows: TGTGCCAGCAGCTGGATTAAAGATACGCAGTATTTT. It translates to CASSWIKDTQYF.

This clonotype was counted a few times. The rearrangement links TRBV7-9 to TRBJ1-3, with D uncertain. The CDR3 covers 15 residues. Trimming took 8 bases from V and 3 from J, leaving 17 bases between them. The V gene's germline CDR1 is SEHNR and CDR2 FQNEAQ (reference sequence). CDR3 sequence reads: CASGPMGSYGNTIYF. The CDR3 coding sequence is TGTGCCAGCGGACCCATGGGGTCATATGGAAACACCATATATTTT.

This clonotype has a count of ten or more. A junction end diverges from the germline sequence, so it may reflect a read error. The chain couples TRBV5-1 to TRBJ2-3; no definite D call. CDR3 length: 11 amino acids. Per germline, CDR1 SGHRS and CDR2 YFSETQ. Here the CDR3 DNA reads TGTGCCAGCAGCTTGCAAGATACGCAGTATTTT. This codes for CASSLQDTQYF.

This clonotype was detected once. The V call is TRBV11-2, the J call TRBJ2-2, with 9 bases matching TRBD2. V dropped 5 bases and J dropped 6; count of bases not matched to a gene: 10. The CDR3 has 16 amino acids. Germline CDR1 and CDR2: SGHAT and FQNNGV. DNA for the CDR3: TGTGCCAGCAGCCCCCTAAGAGCGGGGGGTCCCGGGGAGCTGTTTTTT. Its translation: CASSPLRAGGPGELFF.

Only a few counts were recorded for this clonotype. The chain uses TRBV4-3 and TRBJ2-1; 9 bases fit TRBD1. The trim removed 0 bases at V and 1 base at J, leaving 7 bases unmatched. CDR3 length equals 18 residues. Germline loops: CDR1 LGHNA, CDR2 YSLEER. The CDR3 nucleotides read TGCGCCAGCAGCCAAGATTTTTGGGGACAGGGTTCCTACAATGAGCAGTTCTTC. Amino acids: CASSQDFWGQGSYNEQFF.

This chain uses TRBV18 with TRBJ2-1; D might be TRBD2 (7 bases). Between the trimmed V and J ends, which lost 3 bases and 4 bases, there was a span of 19 bases. The germline V gene encodes CDR1 KGHSH and CDR2 LQKENI. The CDR3 length is 17 residues. The chain's CDR3 is CASSPTVGGAFYNEQFF. The CDR3 DNA sequence: TGTGCCAGCTCACCGACCGTTGGGGGGGCGTTTTACAATGAGCAGTTCTTC.

This clonotype has a handful of counts. The chain uses TRBV15 and TRBJ2-7; D unresolved. V lost 0 bases to trimming and J lost 6 bases, with 6 bases between them. This CDR3 region has 12 residues. CDR1 LNHNV and CDR2 YYDKDF come from the germline V gene (reference sequence). This chain's CDR3 is CATSRDLAEQYF. CDR3 in DNA: TGTGCCACCAGCAGAGATCTGGCCGAGCAGTACTTC. The full variable domain, completed using reference TRBV15 and TRBJ2-7, is DAMVIQNPRYQVTQFGKPVTLSCSQTLNHNVMYWYQQKSSQAPKLLFHYYDKDFNNEADTPDNFQSRRPNTSFCFLDIRSPGLGDTAMYLCATSRDLAEQYFGPGTRLTVT.

V gene TRBV6-1 combines with J gene TRBJ2-2, with 10 nucleotides matching TRBD2. J gave up 5 bases and V 10 bases, and 7 bases lay outside the gene matches. The length of the CDR3 is 14 residues. Germline values: CDR1 MNHNS, CDR2 SASEGT. CDR3 sequence: CATKAGGYTGELFF. In DNA, the CDR3 is TGTGCCACCAAAGCGGGAGGGTATACCGGGGAGCTGTTTTTT.

This clonotype has ten or more counts. This rearrangement joins TRBV11-1 to TRBJ2-7; 8 bases fit TRBD1. The CDR3 is 18 amino acids. Germline V gene sequence: CDR1 SGHAT, CDR2 FQDESV (reference sequence). J gave up 2 bases and V 5 bases, and 17 bases lay outside the gene matches. The CDR3 nucleotides read TGTGCCAGCAGCCCCTCTTGGATCCGGACAGGGATAACCTACGAGCAGTACTTC. Its translation is CASSPSWIRTGITYEQYF.

This clonotype has just a few counts. The chain joins TRBV5-1 to TRBJ2-3; D is ambiguous. V dropped 0 bases and J dropped 6 bases, with 11 bases sitting between them. CDR3 length: 14 residues. The germline V gene encodes CDR1 SGHRS and CDR2 YFSETQ. DNA of the CDR3: TGCGCCAGCAGCTTGGAAAGCAGCTTCGATACGCAGTATTTT. It yields the protein CASSLESSFDTQYF.

This clonotype was seen many times. CDR3 nucleotide sequence: TGCAGCGCCAGCACCACAGATACGCAGTATTTT. This encodes CSASTTDTQYF. This chain uses TRBV29-1 with TRBJ2-3, with D unclear. This CDR3 is built from 11 residues. Germline V gene sequence: CDR1 SQVTM, CDR2 ANQGSEA. Trimming removed 7 bases at V and 2 bases at J, with 7 bases between.

This clonotype turned up a few times. The CDR3 sequence is CASSRTPFDDTQYF. The CDR3, as DNA: TGTGCCAGCAGCCGAACCCCCTTTGACGATACGCAGTATTTT. The chain couples TRBV7-9 to TRBJ2-3; no firm D call. This CDR3 is built from 14 residues. V shed 5 bases and J shed 6 bases, with 15 bases lying between them. CDR1 and CDR2 (germline): SEHNR, FQNEAQ (reference sequence).

The chain joins TRBV7-9 to TRBJ2-1, with 8 bases matching TRBD2. CDR3 length: 15 residues. Germline V gives CDR1 SEHNR, CDR2 FQNEAQ (reference sequence). J gave up 10 bases and V 0 bases, and 8 bases lay outside the gene matches. CDR3 DNA sequence: TGTGCCAGCAGCTTAGCGAGCGGGAGCGCTTCCGAGCAGTTCTTC. It encodes CASSLASGSASEQFF.

The table lists this clonotype with a few counts. V gene TRBV7-2 combines with J gene TRBJ1-1, with unresolved D. The CDR3 is made up of 15 amino acids. Germline CDR1 and CDR2: SGHTA and FQGNSA. V was cut by 3 bases and J by 5 bases, with 16 bases left in between. CDR3 residues: CASSFSRTPGTEAFF. The CDR3 coding sequence is TGTGCCAGCAGCTTTTCCCGTACCCCCGGGACTGAAGCTTTCTTT.

This clonotype was seen more than once but under ten times. A read error may account for a junction end that differs from germline. The J gene is TRBJ1-2, the V gene TRBV15; D gene ambiguous. This CDR3 region has 15 residues. CDR1 is LNHNV, CDR2 YYDKDF, per germline (reference sequence). This CDR3 reads CATSRDPGGTLRRNF. The CDR3 DNA is TGTGCCACCAGCAGAGACCCAGGAGGAACCCTCAGGCGAAACTTC.